The 13 T cell receptor beta chains listed next were all sequenced from one sample in a study of blood T cells in healthy people across ages. Using a J-beta primer mix together with a sample-barcoded 5' primer, a second PCR was run for about 6 to 12 cycles. Each CDR3 protein is one row after TCRdb ran MiXCR on the 5' RACE reads. The table has fewer than 950,000 distinct CDR3 sequences, roughly 34% seen once. Sequencing was carried out using blood. These receptor sequences come from a man in his late teens or twenties in good health.

This clonotype was counted between two and nine times. The genes are TRBV7-2 and TRBJ2-1; D is possibly TRBD1 (6 bases). This CDR3 spans 18 amino acids. Trimming pared 3 bases from V and 2 bases from J, leaving 20 bases between. Germline-derived CDR1 and CDR2 are SGHTA and FQGNSA. CDR3 DNA sequence: TGTGCCAGCAGCTTTTTAGGGCGCACGACAGGTACCTACAATGAGCAGTTCTTC. The encoded protein is CASSFLGRTTGTYNEQFF.

This chain links TRBV14 with TRBJ2-5, with 9 bases identical to TRBD2. The CDR3 runs to 17 residues. In germline, CDR1 is SGHDN, CDR2 FVKESK. J gave up 2 bases and V 2 bases, and 9 bases lay outside the gene matches. CDR3 sequence reads: CASSQIGSGGGQETQYF. Here the CDR3 DNA reads TGTGCCAGCAGCCAAATCGGTAGCGGGGGAGGACAAGAGACCCAGTACTTC.

This clonotype has more than one count but fewer than ten. The chain employs TRBV6-6 and TRBJ2-1; TRBD1 aligns across 7 bases. The CDR3 extends over 13 amino acids. CDR1 and CDR2 from the germline V gene are MNHNY and SVGAGI (reference sequence). V dropped 7 bases and J dropped 6; count of bases not matched to a gene: 6. The CDR3 DNA sequence: TGTGCCAGCACCGGGACAGCTAGCAATGAGCAGTTCTTC. This codes for CASTGTASNEQFF.

This clonotype has only a few counts. This rearrangement joins TRBV9 to TRBJ2-6; D may match TRBD1 or TRBD2 (5 bases each). Trimming removed 3 bases at V and 4 bases at J, with 17 bases between. This CDR3 is 17 amino acids long. Germline CDR1 is SGDLS and CDR2 is YYNGEE. This CDR3 is CASSGDPTESGANVLTF. DNA for the CDR3: TGTGCCAGCAGCGGGGACCCGACGGAATCCGGGGCCAACGTCCTGACTTTC.

V and J are TRBV10-3 and TRBJ1-6; D is perhaps TRBD1 (5 bases). The CDR3 totals 13 residues. In germline, CDR1 is ENHRY, CDR2 SYGVKD. Trimming stripped 7 bases from V and 10 bases from J, with 14 bases between. The CDR3 sequence is CAIKGQVSSPLHF. The CDR3 bases are TGTGCCATCAAGGGGCAGGTATCATCACCCCTCCACTTT.

About this clonotype itself: At one end, the junction sequence differs from germline, possibly due to a read error. The chain combines TRBV2 with TRBJ1-2, with 7 bases fitting TRBD1. This CDR3 is 15 amino acids long. Germline-derived CDR1 and CDR2 are SNHLY and FYNNEI. The CDR3 coding sequence is TGTGCCAGCAGCGTAGGACGGAGGGGGCACTATGGCCACACCTTC. Translated: CASSVGRRGHYGHTF.

The sample holds a few counts of this clonotype. This rearrangement joins TRBV4-1 to TRBJ2-1, with D possibly being TRBD2 (6 bases). Germline V gives CDR1 MGHRA, CDR2 YSYEKL. V lost 4 bases, J lost 3 bases, and 16 bases lay in between. The length of the CDR3 is 16 residues. As DNA, the CDR3 is TGCGCCAGCAGCCCCGGGGTGCGCGGGGACTACAATGAGCAGTTCTTC. This gives the protein CASSPGVRGDYNEQFF.

This clonotype was counted ten times or more. The chain recombines TRBV7-8 with TRBJ2-7; D is possibly TRBD1 (5 bases). This CDR3 contains 17 residues. Trimming took 1 base from V and 1 from J, leaving 17 bases between them. CDR1 and CDR2 (germline): SGHVS, FQNEAQ. CDR3 in DNA: TGTGCCAGCAGCTTAGGTCCGACAGCCATGTTATCCTACGAGCAGTACTTC. Amino acids: CASSLGPTAMLSYEQYF.

This clonotype has a handful of counts. V usage is TRBV20-1 and J usage is TRBJ2-3; D remains ambiguous. Trimming took 3 bases from V and 4 from J, leaving 20 bases between them. Per the germline V gene, CDR1 is DFQATT and CDR2 is SNEGSKA (reference sequence). The CDR3 runs to 16 residues. CDR3 DNA sequence: TGCAGTGCTAGTCCATTCGGTATAGTGAAATCAGATACGCAGTATTTT. As protein: CSASPFGIVKSDTQYF.

The rearrangement links TRBV25-1 to TRBJ2-5; no definite D call. Trimming left V 2 bases short and J 0 bases short, with 13 bases between. The V gene's germline CDR1 is MGHDK and CDR2 SYGVNS. The CDR3 has 16 amino acids. CDR3 protein: CASSEGGYGYQETQYF. CDR3 coding DNA: TGTGCCAGCAGTGAAGGTGGTTACGGTTACCAAGAGACCCAGTACTTC.

This clonotype occurred a few times. The gene calls are TRBV7-2 and TRBJ1-4; D not certain. CDR1 is SGHTA and CDR2 is FQGNSA in the germline V gene. This CDR3 has 12 residues. Trimming took off 4 bases at V and 5 bases at J, with 5 bases between the two ends. This chain's CDR3 is CASSSKNEKLFF. The DNA of the CDR3 is TGTGCCAGCAGCTCCAAAAATGAAAAACTGTTTTTT.

The chain joins TRBV7-8 to TRBJ2-3; 10 bases align to TRBD1. V lost 2 bases to trimming and J lost 5 bases; unmatched junction nucleotides: 13. The germline gives CDR1 SGHVS, CDR2 FQNEAQ. CDR3 length: 18 amino acids. The CDR3: CASSLPGQGTTSQDTQYF. The CDR3 nucleotides read TGTGCCAGCAGCTTACCGGGACAGGGGACGACTAGCCAAGATACGCAGTATTTT.

This clonotype was picked up many times. The chain's CDR3 is CASTRGTGGPYGYTF. CDR3 coding DNA: TGTGCCAGCACCCGAGGGACAGGGGGCCCATATGGCTACACCTTC. The chain is built from TRBV12-3 or TRBV12-4 and TRBJ1-2; 12 nucleotides match TRBD1. The CDR3 is 15 residues long. The J segment lost 5 bases and the V segment lost 7 bases, leaving 8 bases of the junction unmatched.